The text below deals with one TCR beta chain. Its antigen remains unidentified. Base qualities are not recorded, but no much larger clone differs from it by a single base. Fluorescence-activated cell sorting was used to isolate naive CD4 T cells, defined as CD45RO-negative and CD62L-positive, from PBMCs. From each donor, around 50 ml of fresh peripheral blood was taken, and Ficoll density centrifugation was then used to isolate PBMCs. Cells were sorted on a FACSAria III instrument, and every sample had a purity above 90%. These data belong to a study of human versus mouse CDR3 diversity and MHC coevolution (dated by TCRdb to about 2017). Regarding the research as a whole: The immunoSEQ assay was reported to detect one in 200,000 T cells and to minimize amplification bias from multiplex PCR. Across mouse and human samples, each sample had between about 5.5 x 10^6 and 1.6 x 10^7 valid reads. Human naive CD4 T cell repertoires were used as a reference for TCR selection on multiple MHC II alleles and were compared with human-TCR-locus transgenic mice carrying single MHC II. Three healthy volunteer blood donors made up the human cohort, with one aged 30 to 39, one aged 40 to 50 and one aged 60 to 70 at collection.

The QIAGEN blood and tissue kit was used to extract genomic DNA from sorted cells, and the DNA was quantified on a NanoDrop 1000. Using multiplex PCR of genomic DNA, the immunoSEQ platform deep sequenced and quantified the TCR alpha and beta chains. The published analysis was carried out like this. Annotation of the TCR sequences relied on IMGT gene and region definitions. Out-of-frame rearrangements were used as a proxy for the preselection repertoire and compared with in-frame clonotypes. The iCHAO1 estimator supplied with the immunoSEQ platform was used to estimate repertoire size. Clonal inequality was measured with a Gini index on in-frame amino acid clonotypes, based on the Lorenz curve. Shared clonotypes were counted with the intersect function of the R package tcR, and similarity was scored with the Jaccard index. V, J and V-J usage frequencies went into a principal component analysis run with the R prcomp function, with no normalization applied. Entries here come from immuneACCESS through TCRdb and include only in-frame sequences with V and J called. Some clones fail to appear in such tables; in the studies checked, an unresolved V gene covers under half of the shortfall, and the cause of the remainder is unknown. The V and J calls and clone size come from that table; D and trimming were worked out from the DNA. For this sample there are roughly 81,000 clones; about 93% appear just once. The ten most abundant clones make up around 1.3% of the sample.

Trimming takes 3 bases from V and 1 base from J, and the germline ends sit 7 bases apart. The germline V gene sets CDR1 to SGHRS and CDR2 to YFSETQ. From the cysteine up to the phenylalanine, the CDR3 has a length of 13 residues. CDR3 DNA is the only sequence kept; it has 39 bases, read in frame from the first base. Points the paper makes about the study in general: Because human T cells were selected on six MHC II alleles, repertoire diversity was not considered directly comparable between humans and mice. The lowest clonal inequality scores among all compared groups were observed in most of the three human donors. On average, humans had more CDR3 deletions and insertions than mice did, pointing to greater exonuclease and TdT activity. According to iCHAO1 estimates, humans had the largest TCR beta repertoire, about 1.6 million clonotypes, which was attributed likely to selection by multiple MHC II molecules.

The receptor was isolated from a person between 30 and 69 years old in good health. Rearrangement joined TRBV5-1 to TRBJ1-1; D gene: possibly TRBD1, on 5 matching bases. Sequencing was done on a sample of naive CD4+ T cells from blood. Interpreted using the paper, the cell subset or site label stands for: CD45RO-negative CD62L-positive naive CD4 T cells. The nucleotides are TGCGCCAGCAGCTCCGGACAGAACACTGAAGCTTTCTTT. Its protein is CASSSGQNTEAFF.